By its share, the clone carrying this TCR beta chain is medium-sized. Antigen unknown. The TRBV12-4/TRBJ1-2 clonotypes were amplified using barcode primers with ligated adaptors. TCRdb re-derived calls from the multiplex PCR reads in MiXCR, one entry per CDR3 protein. The sample includes around 2,500 distinct CDR3 sequences, under 5% of them seen just once. This CDR3 comprises 15 residues. V gave up 6 bases and J gave up 5 bases, with 19 bases separating them. Whole-study results and caveats: In terms of TCR gene usage, tumor memory CD4+ T cells clustered together with blood and lymph node memory CD4+ cells, as well as with lymph node naive CD4+ cells. Tumor Treg TCRs overlapped most with tumor naive CD4+ cells.

This sequence joins TRBV12-3 or TRBV12-4 and TRBJ1-2; D remains unclear. The TCR originated in a female donor with breast cancer. The sequenced material came from naive CD4+ T cells sorted from blood. Subset here: naive CD4+ T cells, CD4+CD45RA+CD25-. The chain's CDR3 is CASSRGGVTIYGYTF. CDR3 in DNA: TGTGCCAGCAGCCGAGGCGGGGTTACTATTTATGGCTACACCTTC.